Listed below are T cell receptor beta chains from one sample, sequenced in a study of cytomegalovirus exposure and HLA in healthy donors. Clones were sequenced by immunoSEQ multiplex PCR, and TCRdb holds only the in-frame ones, with some missing. The sample holds 150,000 to 200,000 clones, around four fifths seen once. The sequenced material came from PBMCs. Receptors were obtained from a female donor in good health and CMV-seronegative. The CDR3 runs from the conserved cysteine through the conserved F or W. D genes are given only for firm matches. Size is omitted from some rows. Given values are once, few, many or a class for expanded clones.

j_gene,abundance,v_gene,d_gene,CDR3nt,CDR3aa
TRBJ1-1,.,TRBV30,.,TGTGCCTGGAAGGGACACTCGAACACTGAAGCTTTCTTT,CAWKGHSNTEAFF
TRBJ2-7,.,TRBV5-4,.,TGTGCCAGCAGCAGCTACTTCTCCTACGAGCAGTACTTC,CASSSYFSYEQYF
TRBJ2-7,.,TRBV6-5,.,TGTGCCAGCAGTTACTCAGGAGGTTCCTACGAGCAGTACTTC,CASSYSGGSYEQYF
TRBJ2-1,.,TRBV10-3,TRBD2,TGTGCCATCACTCGCGGACTAGCGGCTTACAATGAGCAGTTCTTC,CAITRGLAAYNEQFF
TRBJ1-2,.,TRBV30,.,TGTGCCTGCTCCTTTAAGGGGTTTGATGGCTACACCTTC,CACSFKGFDGYTF
TRBJ1-6,.,TRBV13,.,TGTGCCAGCAGCCTACTCCCGAGTCGCCAGGGTCATATTCGTAATTCACCCCTCCACTTT,CASSLLPSRQGHIRNSPLHF
TRBJ1-4,few,TRBV5-1,TRBD1,TGCGCCAGCAGCGGACCGGACAGGGGGCATGAAAAACTGTTTTTT,CASSGPDRGHEKLFF
TRBJ1-6,once,TRBV6-6,.,TGTGCCAGCAGAAGAGGGGGGGATAATTCACCCCTCCACTTT,CASRRGGDNSPLHF
TRBJ1-1,.,TRBV5-1,TRBD1,TGCGCCAGTGGACAGGGGCCTGCCGAGGACACTGAAGCTTTCTTT,CASGQGPAEDTEAFF
TRBJ2-7,.,TRBV7-9,TRBD2,TGTGCCAGCAGCTCCTTAGCGGGAGTTCTAACCGAGCAGTACTTC,CASSSLAGVLTEQYF
TRBJ2-7,.,TRBV7-8,TRBD1,TGTGCCGGCACATCCCCGGGACAGACCTACGAGCAGTACTTC,CAGTSPGQTYEQYF
TRBJ1-1,.,TRBV27,.,TGTGCCAGCAGTCAAAGAGTCAACAGGGAAGATGAAGCTTTCTTT,CASSQRVNREDEAFF
TRBJ2-7,.,TRBV23-1,.,TGCGCCATCCCCGTCGAGAGGAGAGTCTACGAGCAGTACTTC,CAIPVERRVYEQYF
TRBJ2-1,.,TRBV19,.,TGTGCCAGTAGTGCCCGACAGGTCACTACCTACAATGAGCAGTTCTTC,CASSARQVTTYNEQFF
TRBJ1-1,.,TRBV18,TRBD1,TGTGCCAGCTCACTGGCGGTCGGAGGGGGCAACACTGAAGCTTTCTTT,CASSLAVGGGNTEAFF
TRBJ1-3,few,TRBV9,.,TGTGCCAGCACCCCCCTCCCTGGACGGGACTCCGGAAACACCATATATTTT,CASTPLPGRDSGNTIYF
TRBJ2-7,.,TRBV7-3,TRBD2,TGTGCCAGCAGCTTAAGTGGCGGGGGAAATTCCTACGAGCAGTACTTC,CASSLSGGGNSYEQYF
TRBJ2-7,few,TRBV1,.,TGCACCAGCAGCCAAGTAAAAGACAGGACCTTTCCGCAGTACTTC,CTSSQVKDRTFPQYF
TRBJ2-2,.,TRBV7-3,.,TGTGCCAGCAGCTTAACTAGCGGCACCGGGGAGCTGTTTTTT,CASSLTSGTGELFF
TRBJ2-5,.,TRBV5-4,TRBD1,TGTGCCAGCAGCTGGACAGGCAAAGAGACCCAGTACTTC,CASSWTGKETQYF
TRBJ2-3,.,TRBV7-2,TRBD2,TGTGCCAGCAGCTTAGGGCTAGCGGGGGGGGATACGCAGTATTTT,CASSLGLAGGDTQYF
TRBJ2-2,.,TRBV4-3,.,TGCGCCAGCAGCCAAGATCCGGGGGCGAACACCGGGGAGCTGTTTTTT,CASSQDPGANTGELFF
TRBJ1-2,.,TRBV25-1,TRBD1,TGTGCCAGCAGTGGAACAGGGGGAAGGTATGGCTACACCTTC,CASSGTGGRYGYTF
TRBJ1-1,.,TRBV27,.,TGTGCCAGCAGTTCCCGACTAAAAACTGAAGCTTTCTTT,CASSSRLKTEAFF
TRBJ2-2,.,TRBV11-2,.,TGTGCCAGCAGCTTGGATCCGGGACAAATGAACACCGGGGAGCTGTTTTTT,CASSLDPGQMNTGELFF
TRBJ2-2,.,TRBV28,.,TGTGCCAGCAGTTTTCCTTCAAGGGGGAGGGGCGGGGAGCTGTTTTTT,CASSFPSRGRGGELFF